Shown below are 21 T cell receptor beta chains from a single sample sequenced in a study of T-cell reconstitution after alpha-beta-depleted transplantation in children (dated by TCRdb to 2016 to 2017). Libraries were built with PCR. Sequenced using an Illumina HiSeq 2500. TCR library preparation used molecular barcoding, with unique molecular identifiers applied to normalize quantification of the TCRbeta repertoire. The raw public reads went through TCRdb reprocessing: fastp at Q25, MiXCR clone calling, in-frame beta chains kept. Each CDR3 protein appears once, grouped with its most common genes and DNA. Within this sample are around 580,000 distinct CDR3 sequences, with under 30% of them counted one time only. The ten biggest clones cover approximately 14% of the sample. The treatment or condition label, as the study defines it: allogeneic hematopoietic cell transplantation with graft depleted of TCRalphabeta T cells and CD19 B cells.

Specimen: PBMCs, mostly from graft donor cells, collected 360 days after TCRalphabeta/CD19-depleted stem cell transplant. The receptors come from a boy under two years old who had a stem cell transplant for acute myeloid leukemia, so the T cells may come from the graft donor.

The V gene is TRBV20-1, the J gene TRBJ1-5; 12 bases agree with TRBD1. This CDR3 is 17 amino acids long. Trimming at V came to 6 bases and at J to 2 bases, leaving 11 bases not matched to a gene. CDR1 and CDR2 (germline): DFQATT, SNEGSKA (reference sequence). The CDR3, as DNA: TGCAGTGCACCCCGGGACAGGGGGCTTTGGGGCAATCAGCCCCAGCATTTT. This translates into CSAPRDRGLWGNQPQHF.

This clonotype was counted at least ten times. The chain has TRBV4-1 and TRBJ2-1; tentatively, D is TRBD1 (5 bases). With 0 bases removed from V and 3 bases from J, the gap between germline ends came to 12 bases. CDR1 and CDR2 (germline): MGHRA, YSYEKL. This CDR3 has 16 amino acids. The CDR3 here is CASSQDRAQGYNEQFF. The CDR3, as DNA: TGCGCCAGCAGCCAAGATCGCGCGCAGGGCTACAATGAGCAGTTCTTC.

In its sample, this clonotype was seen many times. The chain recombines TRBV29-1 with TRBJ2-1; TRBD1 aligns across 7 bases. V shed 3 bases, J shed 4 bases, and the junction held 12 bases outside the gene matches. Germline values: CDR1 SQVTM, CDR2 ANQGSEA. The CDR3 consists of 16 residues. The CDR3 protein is CSVDGWARGKYNEQFF. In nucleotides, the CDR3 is TGCAGCGTTGATGGGTGGGCCAGGGGGAAGTACAATGAGCAGTTCTTC.

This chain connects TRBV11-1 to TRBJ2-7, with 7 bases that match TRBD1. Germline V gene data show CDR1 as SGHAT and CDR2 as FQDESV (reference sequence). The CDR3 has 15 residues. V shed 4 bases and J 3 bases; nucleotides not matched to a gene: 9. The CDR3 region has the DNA TGTGCCAGCAGCTCCTCGGCAGGGGGATACTACGAGCAGTACTTC. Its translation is CASSSSAGGYYEQYF. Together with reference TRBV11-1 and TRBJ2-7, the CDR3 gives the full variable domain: EAEVAQSPRYKITEKSQAVAFWCDPISGHATLYWYRQILGQGPELLVQFQDESVVDDSQLPKDRFSAERLKGVDSTLKIQPAELGDSAMYLCASSSSAGGYYEQYFGPGTRLTVT.

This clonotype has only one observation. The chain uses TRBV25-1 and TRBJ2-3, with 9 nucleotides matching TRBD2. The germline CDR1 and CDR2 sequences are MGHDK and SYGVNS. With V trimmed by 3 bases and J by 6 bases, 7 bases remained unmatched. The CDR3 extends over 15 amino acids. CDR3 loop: CASSDRLAGFDTQYF. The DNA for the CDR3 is TGTGCCAGCAGTGATCGCCTAGCGGGGTTTGATACGCAGTATTTT.

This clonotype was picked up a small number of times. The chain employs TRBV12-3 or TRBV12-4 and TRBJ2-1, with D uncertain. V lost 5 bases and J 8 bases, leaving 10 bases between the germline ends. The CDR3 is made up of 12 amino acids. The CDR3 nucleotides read TGTGCCAGCAGTCCCCGCGCCTATGAGCAGTTCTTC. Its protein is CASSPRAYEQFF.

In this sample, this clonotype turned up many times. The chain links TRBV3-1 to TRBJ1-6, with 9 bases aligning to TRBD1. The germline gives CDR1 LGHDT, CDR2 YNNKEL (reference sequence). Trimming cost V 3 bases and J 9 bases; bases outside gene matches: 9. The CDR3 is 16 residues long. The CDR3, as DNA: TGTGCCAGCAGCCAGGCTCGGACAGGGGTTGGTTCACCCCTCCACTTT. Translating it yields CASSQARTGVGSPLHF.

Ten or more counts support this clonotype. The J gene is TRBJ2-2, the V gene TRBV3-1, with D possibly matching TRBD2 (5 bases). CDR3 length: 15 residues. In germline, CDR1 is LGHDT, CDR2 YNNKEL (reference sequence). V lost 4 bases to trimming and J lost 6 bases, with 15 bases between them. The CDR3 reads CASSRDLLEAGELFF. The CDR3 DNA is TGTGCCAGCAGCCGAGATTTATTGGAGGCCGGGGAGCTGTTTTTT.

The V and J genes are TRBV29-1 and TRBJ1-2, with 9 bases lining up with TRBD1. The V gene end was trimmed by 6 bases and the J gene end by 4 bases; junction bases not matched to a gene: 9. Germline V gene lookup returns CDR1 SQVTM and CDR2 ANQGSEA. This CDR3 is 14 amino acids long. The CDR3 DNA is TGCAGCGTAGCCGGGACAGGGATCTTCTATGGCTACACCTTC. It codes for CSVAGTGIFYGYTF.

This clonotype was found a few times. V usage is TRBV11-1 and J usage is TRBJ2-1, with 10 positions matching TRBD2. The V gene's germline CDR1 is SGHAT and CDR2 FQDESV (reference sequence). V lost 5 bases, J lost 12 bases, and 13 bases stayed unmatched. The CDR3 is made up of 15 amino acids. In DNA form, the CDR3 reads TGTGCCAGCAGCGAGAGTCTAGCGGGGGCCACGGTGCAGTTCTTC. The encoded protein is CASSESLAGATVQFF.

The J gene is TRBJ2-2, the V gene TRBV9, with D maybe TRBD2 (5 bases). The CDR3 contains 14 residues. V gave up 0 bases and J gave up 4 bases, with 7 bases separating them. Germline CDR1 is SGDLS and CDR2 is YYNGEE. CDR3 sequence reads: CASSVVASTGELFF. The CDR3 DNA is TGTGCCAGCAGCGTAGTAGCGTCCACCGGGGAGCTGTTTTTT.

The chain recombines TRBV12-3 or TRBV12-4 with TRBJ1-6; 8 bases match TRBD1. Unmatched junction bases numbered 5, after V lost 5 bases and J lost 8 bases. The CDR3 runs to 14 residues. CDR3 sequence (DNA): TGTGCCAGCAGTGGGGGACAGGATCATTCACCCCTCCACTTT. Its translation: CASSGGQDHSPLHF.

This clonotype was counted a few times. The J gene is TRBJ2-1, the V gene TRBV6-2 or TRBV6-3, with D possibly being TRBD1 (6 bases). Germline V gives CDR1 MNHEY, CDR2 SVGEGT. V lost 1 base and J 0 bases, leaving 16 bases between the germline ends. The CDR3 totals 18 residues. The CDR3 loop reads CASSYWTALGSSYNEQFF. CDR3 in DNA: TGTGCCAGCAGTTACTGGACAGCCCTCGGAAGCTCCTACAATGAGCAGTTCTTC.

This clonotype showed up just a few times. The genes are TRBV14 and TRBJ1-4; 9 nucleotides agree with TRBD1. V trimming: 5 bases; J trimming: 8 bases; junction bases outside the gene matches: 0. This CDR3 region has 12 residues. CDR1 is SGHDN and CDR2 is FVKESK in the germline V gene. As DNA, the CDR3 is TGTGCCAGCAGCGGGACAGGGGAAAAACTGTTTTTT. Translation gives CASSGTGEKLFF. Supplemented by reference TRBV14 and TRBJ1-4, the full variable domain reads EAGVTQFPSHSVIEKGQTVTLRCDPISGHDNLYWYRRVMGKEIKFLLHFVKESKQDESGMPNNRFLAERTGGTYSTLKVQPAELEDSGVYFCASSGTGEKLFFGSGTQLSVL.

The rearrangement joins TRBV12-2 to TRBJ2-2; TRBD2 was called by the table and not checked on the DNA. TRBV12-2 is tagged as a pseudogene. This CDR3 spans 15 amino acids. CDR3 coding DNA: TGTGCAAGTCGGCGGACTAGACCGAACACCGGGGAGCTGTTTTTT. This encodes CASRRTRPNTGELFF.

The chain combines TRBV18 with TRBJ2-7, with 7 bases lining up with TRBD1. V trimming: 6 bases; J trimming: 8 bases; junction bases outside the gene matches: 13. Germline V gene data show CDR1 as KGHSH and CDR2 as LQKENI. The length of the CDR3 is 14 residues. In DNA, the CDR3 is TGTGCCAGCTCGTACTTTGACAGGGTAAATCAGCAGTACTTC. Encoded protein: CASSYFDRVNQQYF.

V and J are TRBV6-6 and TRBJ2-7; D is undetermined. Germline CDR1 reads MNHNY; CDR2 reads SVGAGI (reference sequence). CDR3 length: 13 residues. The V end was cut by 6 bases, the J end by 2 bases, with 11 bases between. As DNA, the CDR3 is TGTGCCAGCAGCTCCCGACATGCCTACGAGCAGTACTTC. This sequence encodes CASSSRHAYEQYF.

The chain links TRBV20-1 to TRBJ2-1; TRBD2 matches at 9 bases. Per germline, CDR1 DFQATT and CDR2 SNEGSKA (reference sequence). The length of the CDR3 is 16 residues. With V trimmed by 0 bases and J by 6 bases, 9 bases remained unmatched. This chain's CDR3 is CSARDLTSGYSNEQFF. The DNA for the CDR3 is TGCAGTGCTAGAGATCTAACTAGCGGGTACTCCAATGAGCAGTTCTTC.

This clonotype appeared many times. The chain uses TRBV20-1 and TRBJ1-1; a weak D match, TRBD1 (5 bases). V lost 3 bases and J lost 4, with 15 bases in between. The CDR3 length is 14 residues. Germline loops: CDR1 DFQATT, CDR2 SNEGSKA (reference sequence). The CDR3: CSARRGVGVTEAFF. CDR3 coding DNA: TGCAGTGCTAGGCGGGGGGTTGGGGTCACTGAAGCTTTCTTT.

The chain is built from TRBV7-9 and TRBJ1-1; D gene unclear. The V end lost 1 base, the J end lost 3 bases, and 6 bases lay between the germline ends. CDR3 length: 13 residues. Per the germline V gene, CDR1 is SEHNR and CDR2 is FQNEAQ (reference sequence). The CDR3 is CASSLDRHTEAFF. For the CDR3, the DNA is TGTGCCAGCAGCTTAGACCGACACACTGAAGCTTTCTTT.

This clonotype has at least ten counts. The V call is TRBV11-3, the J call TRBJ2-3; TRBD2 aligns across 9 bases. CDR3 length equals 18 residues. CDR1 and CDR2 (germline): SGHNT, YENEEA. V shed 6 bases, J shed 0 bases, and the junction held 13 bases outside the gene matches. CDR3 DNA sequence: TGTGCCAGCAGTCCCCCTCGAGCGGGGGGTTCTAGCACAGATACGCAGTATTTT. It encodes CASSPPRAGGSSTDTQYF.